This T cell receptor (beta chain) comes out of a study of blood T cells in healthy people across ages. About the research overall: Template switching caught about one barcoded beta molecule for each two T cells. Study-level findings and limits: A greater number of naive CD4+ cells and higher diversity distinguished long-lived donors from aged donors. Naive and antigen-experienced cells could not be conclusively compared, given unsorted PBMCs.

This clonotype appeared a few times. Its antigen remains unknown. Primers used in a second PCR of about 6 to 11 cycles were a sample-barcoded 5' primer and a J-beta primer mix. TCRdb reprocessed the 5' RACE reads with MiXCR, giving one entry per CDR3 protein. The sample comprises 500,000 to 650,000 distinct CDR3 sequences, roughly a quarter of which are singletons, and 3.6% rests with the top ten. The CDR3 consists of 14 residues. Germline CDR1 and CDR2: SGDLS and YYNGEE. V lost 0 bases and J 4 bases, leaving 10 bases between the germline ends. The data also belong to a second study, concerning T cells of mothers and their children.

Sequencing was carried out using blood. The source of this sequence is a boy between 2 and 10 years old in good health. The chain joins TRBV9 to TRBJ2-5; D gene unclear. The CDR3 nucleotides are TGTGCCAGCAGCGTAGTGGCCCGTGGAGAGACCCAGTACTTC. Its protein is CASSVVARGETQYF.